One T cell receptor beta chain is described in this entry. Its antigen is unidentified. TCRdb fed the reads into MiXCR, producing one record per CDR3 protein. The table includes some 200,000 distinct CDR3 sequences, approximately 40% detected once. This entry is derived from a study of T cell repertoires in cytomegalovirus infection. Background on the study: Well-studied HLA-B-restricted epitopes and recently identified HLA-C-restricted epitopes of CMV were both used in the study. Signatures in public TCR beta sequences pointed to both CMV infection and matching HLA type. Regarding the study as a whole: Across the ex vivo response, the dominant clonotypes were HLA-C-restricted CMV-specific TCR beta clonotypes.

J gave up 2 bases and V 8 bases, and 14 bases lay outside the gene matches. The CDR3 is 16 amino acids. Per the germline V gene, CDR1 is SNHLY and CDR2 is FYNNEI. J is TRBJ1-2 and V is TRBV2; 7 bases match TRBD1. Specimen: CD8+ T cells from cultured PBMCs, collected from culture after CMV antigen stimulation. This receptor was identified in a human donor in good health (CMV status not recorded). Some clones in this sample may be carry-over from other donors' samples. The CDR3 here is CASVGQRKSLNYGYTF. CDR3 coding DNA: TGTGCCAGCGTGGGACAGCGAAAGTCCCTAAACTATGGCTACACCTTC. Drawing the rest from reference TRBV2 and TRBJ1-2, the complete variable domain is EPEVTQTPSHQVTQMGQEVILRCVPISNHLYFYWYRQILGQKVEFLVSFYNNEISEKSEIFDDQFSVERPDGSNFTLKIRSTKLEDSAMYFCASVGQRKSLNYGYTFGSGTRLTVV.